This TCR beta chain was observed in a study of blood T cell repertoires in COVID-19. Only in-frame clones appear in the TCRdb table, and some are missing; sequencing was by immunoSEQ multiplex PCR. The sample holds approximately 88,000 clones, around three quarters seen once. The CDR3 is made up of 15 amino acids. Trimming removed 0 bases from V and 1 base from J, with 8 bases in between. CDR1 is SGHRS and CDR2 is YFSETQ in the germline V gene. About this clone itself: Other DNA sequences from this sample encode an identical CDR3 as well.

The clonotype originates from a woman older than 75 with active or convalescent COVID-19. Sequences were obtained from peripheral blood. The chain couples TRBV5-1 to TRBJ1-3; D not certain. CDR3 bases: TGCGCCAGCAGCTTGGCTGGCGGATCTGGAAACACCATATATTTT. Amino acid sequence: CASSLAGGSGNTIYF.